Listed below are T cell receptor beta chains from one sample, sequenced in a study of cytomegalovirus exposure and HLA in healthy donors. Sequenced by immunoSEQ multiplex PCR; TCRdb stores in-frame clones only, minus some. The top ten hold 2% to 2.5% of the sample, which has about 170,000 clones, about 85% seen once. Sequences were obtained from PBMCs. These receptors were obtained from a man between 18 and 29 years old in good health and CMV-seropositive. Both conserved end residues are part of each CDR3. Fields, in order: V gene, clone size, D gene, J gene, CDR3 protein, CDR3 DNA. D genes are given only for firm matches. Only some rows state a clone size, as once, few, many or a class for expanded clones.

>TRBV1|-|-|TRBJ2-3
CTSSQDASGGVTDTQYF
TGCACCAGCAGCCAAGATGCTAGCGGGGGGGTCACAGATACGCAGTATTTT
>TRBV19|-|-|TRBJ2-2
CASSGQNTGELFF
TGTGCCAGTAGTGGACAGAACACCGGGGAGCTGTTTTTT
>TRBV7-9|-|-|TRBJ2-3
CASNYPTDTQYF
TGTGCCAGCAATTATCCCACAGATACGCAGTATTTT
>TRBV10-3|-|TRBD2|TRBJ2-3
CAITGTSGVTDTQYF
TGTGCCATCACCGGGACTAGCGGGGTCACAGATACGCAGTATTTT
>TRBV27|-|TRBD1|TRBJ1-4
CASSYGTDNEKLFF
TGTGCCAGCAGTTACGGGACAGACAATGAAAAACTGTTTTTT
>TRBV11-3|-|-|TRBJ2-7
CASSFTSAGEQYF
TGTGCCAGCAGCTTCACGTCGGCGGGGGAGCAGTACTTC
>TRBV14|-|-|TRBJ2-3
CASSLPAGSGTDTQYF
TGTGCCAGCAGCCTCCCGGCGGGGTCTGGCACAGATACGCAGTATTTT
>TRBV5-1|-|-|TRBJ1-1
CASSLGQGGSTEAFF
TGCGCCAGCAGCTTGGGGCAGGGCGGAAGCACTGAAGCTTTCTTT
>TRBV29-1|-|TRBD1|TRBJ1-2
CSVRQRGQEDGYTF
TGCAGCGTTCGTCAGCGAGGACAGGAGGATGGCTACACCTTC
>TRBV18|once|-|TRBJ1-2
CASSQVGGPGYGYTF
TGTGCCAGCTCACAAGTCGGGGGGCCGGGCTATGGCTACACCTTC
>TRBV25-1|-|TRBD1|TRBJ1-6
CASSVTGGNSPLHF
TGTGCCAGCAGTGTGACAGGGGGTAATTCACCCCTCCACTTT
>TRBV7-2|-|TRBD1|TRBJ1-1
CASSLGLGQGAYEAFF
TGTGCCAGCAGCTTAGGGTTGGGACAGGGGGCTTATGAAGCTTTCTTT
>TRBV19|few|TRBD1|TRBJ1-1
CASSFIGQGMNTEAFF
TGTGCCAGTAGTTTTATAGGACAGGGTATGAACACTGAAGCTTTCTTT
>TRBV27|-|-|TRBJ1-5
CASSLGGEGQPQHF
TGTGCCAGCAGTTTAGGAGGGGAGGGTCAGCCCCAGCATTTT
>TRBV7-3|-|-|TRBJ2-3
CASSLTYTDTQYF
TGTGCCAGCAGCTTAACTTATACAGATACGCAGTATTTT
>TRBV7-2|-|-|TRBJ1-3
CASKPQSSGNTIYF
TGTGCCAGCAAGCCGCAAAGCTCTGGAAACACCATATATTTT
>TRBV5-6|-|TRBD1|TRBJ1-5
CASSSNLRGSQPQHF
TGTGCCAGCAGCTCAAACCTCAGGGGGAGCCAGCCCCAGCATTTT
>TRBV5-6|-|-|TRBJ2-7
CASSLGRDSYEQYF
TGTGCCAGCAGCTTGGGACGGGACTCCTACGAGCAGTACTTC
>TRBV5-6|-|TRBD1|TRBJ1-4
CASSLPGQSNEKLFF
TGTGCCAGCAGCTTACCGGGACAGAGTAATGAAAAACTGTTTTTT
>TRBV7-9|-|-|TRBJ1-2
CASSSAAGYTF
TGTGCCAGCAGCTCAGCGGCCGGCTACACCTTC
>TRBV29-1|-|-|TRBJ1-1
CSVAGVDRPSGGMNTEAFF
TGCAGCGTAGCAGGAGTGGATCGACCCAGTGGGGGCATGAACACTGAAGCTTTCTTT
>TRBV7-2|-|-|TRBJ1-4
CASSLGGDNEKLFF
TGTGCCAGCAGCTTAGGGGGCGATAATGAAAAACTGTTTTTT
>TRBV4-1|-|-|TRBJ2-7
CASSLSERLAYEQYF
TGCGCCAGCAGCCTCTCGGAGAGACTAGCCTACGAGCAGTACTTC
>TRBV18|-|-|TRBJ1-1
CASSYSGNTEAFF
TGTGCCAGCTCATATTCCGGTAACACTGAAGCTTTCTTT
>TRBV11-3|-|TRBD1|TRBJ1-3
CASSHAGQGSGNTIYF
TGTGCCAGCAGCCACGCTGGACAGGGATCGGGAAACACCATATATTTT
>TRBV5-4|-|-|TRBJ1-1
CASSGARDLLNEAFF
TGTGCCAGCAGCGGGGCCAGGGACTTGTTAAATGAAGCTTTCTTT
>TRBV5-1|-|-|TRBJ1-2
CASSPGQNGYTF
TGCGCCAGCAGCCCGGGACAAAATGGCTACACCTTC